The 10 T cell receptor beta chains below all came from one sample that was sequenced in a study of T cell responses to AZD1222 COVID-19 vaccine (dated by TCRdb to the early 2020s). Libraries were built with the immunoSEQ multiplex PCR assay. Held by TCRdb, this immuneACCESS table contains in-frame sequences only and omits some clones. Under half of the omission traces to an unresolved V gene where checked; the cause of the rest is unknown. The sample yields 140,000 to 150,000 clones; more than 75% were counted once. The ten largest account for around 4.1% of the sample. In the paper's terms, the time point label means: baseline before first vaccination. The sample's treatment or condition, from its label and the paper: meningococcal conjugate vaccine given as trial control. The sample consisted of peripheral blood, taken on day 0 of MenACWY control vaccination. The receptors shown here come from an adult in good health.

V is TRBV30 and J is TRBJ1-5; TRBD1 aligns across 7 bases. Per germline, CDR1 GTSNPN and CDR2 SVGIG (reference sequence). CDR3 length: 13 residues. V was pared by 2 bases and J by 3 bases, with 1 base of the junction left unmatched. The CDR3 region has the DNA TGTGCCTGGAGTAGGGGGCCCAATCAGCCCCAGCATTTT. Translating it yields CAWSRGPNQPQHF. Full variable domain (rest looked up from reference TRBV30 and TRBJ1-5): SQTIHQWPATLVQPVGSPLSLECTVEGTSNPNLYWYRQAAGRGLQLLFYSVGIGQISSEVPQNLSASRPQDRQFILSSKKLLLSDSGFYLCAWSRGPNQPQHFGDGTRLSIL.

The chain is built from TRBV7-3 and TRBJ2-2, with D hard to call. This CDR3 contains 14 residues. Trimming shortened V by 6 bases and J by 3 bases, and 11 bases separated the two germline ends. Germline V gene sequence: CDR1 SGHTA, CDR2 FQGTGA. In DNA form, the CDR3 reads TGTGCCAGCAGTCCCGCCCCGGACACCGGGGAGCTGTTTTTT. Translated, it gives CASSPAPDTGELFF.

The V gene is TRBV28, the J gene TRBJ2-2, with D unclear. V lost 6 bases and J 2 bases, leaving 7 bases between the germline ends. CDR3 length: 13 amino acids. The germline V gene encodes CDR1 MDHEN and CDR2 SYDVKM. The CDR3 region is CASRVFNTGELFF. The CDR3 DNA follows: TGTGCCAGCAGGGTGTTTAACACCGGGGAGCTGTTTTTT.

This clone was detected a few times. The chain couples TRBV27 to TRBJ2-7; D may be TRBD2 (7 bases). The CDR3 totals 14 residues. Germline CDR1 and CDR2: MNHEY and SMNVEV (reference sequence). Between the trimmed V and J ends, which lost 5 bases and 3 bases, there was a span of 14 bases. The CDR3 DNA reads TGTGCCAGCAGTCCAAGGGGGGGTTACTACGAGCAGTACGTC. As protein: CASSPRGGYYEQYV.

The V call is TRBV6-5, the J call TRBJ1-5; the D gene is possibly TRBD1 (6 bases). The V and J ends lost 8 bases and 0 bases respectively, with 14 bases between them. The CDR3 runs to 15 residues. Germline lookup yields CDR1 MNHEY and CDR2 SVGAGI. The CDR3 nucleotides are TGTGCCAGCGGCCTAGACAGGAATAGCAATCAGCCCCAGCATTTT. This encodes CASGLDRNSNQPQHF.

The chain carries TRBV6-5 and TRBJ2-7, with 7 bases matching TRBD1. V trimming: 8 bases; J trimming: 3 bases; junction bases outside the gene matches: 7. The CDR3 consists of 13 residues. In germline, CDR1 is MNHEY, CDR2 SVGAGI. CDR3 sequence (DNA): TGTGCCAGCTTACAGGGGTGGTTCTACGAGCAGTACGTC. Translated: CASLQGWFYEQYV.

The chain is built from TRBV15 and TRBJ1-4, with D maybe TRBD1 (5 bases). Trimming pared 0 bases from V and 5 bases from J, leaving 10 bases between. Germline loops: CDR1 LNHNV, CDR2 YYDKDF (reference sequence). The CDR3 runs 15 residues. DNA for the CDR3: TGTGCCACCAGCAGAGAGTGGGGGGAAAATGAAAAACTGTTTTTT. This codes for CATSREWGENEKLFF.

V usage is TRBV29-1 and J usage is TRBJ1-2; 9 bases agree with TRBD1. Germline CDR1 is SQVTM and CDR2 is ANQGSEA. Trimming at V came to 6 bases and at J to 2 bases, leaving 4 bases not matched to a gene. The CDR3 contains 13 residues. CDR3 protein: CSVGTGPNYGYTF. In DNA form, the CDR3 reads TGCAGCGTGGGGACAGGGCCAAACTATGGCTACACCTTC.

The chain has TRBV6-2 or TRBV6-3 and TRBJ1-2; no clear D. Germline assignment: CDR1 MNHEY and CDR2 SVGEGT. This CDR3 region has 12 residues. The V gene lost 4 bases and the J gene lost 8 bases, with 11 bases spanning the gap. CDR3 in DNA: TGTGCCAGCAGTTTCCCCAGAGGAGGCTACACCTTC. It is translated as CASSFPRGGYTF.

The rearrangement joins TRBV7-9 to TRBJ1-2; 8 bases line up with TRBD1. CDR1 is SEHNR, CDR2 FQNEAQ, per germline (reference sequence). The CDR3 extends over 14 amino acids. V was clipped by 6 bases and J by 3 bases; unmatched bases: 6. CDR3 DNA sequence: TGTGCCAGCAGTCCCGGACAGGGCGACTATGGCTACACCTTC. As protein: CASSPGQGDYGYTF.